The present entry profiles one TCR beta chain with its context. This clone was found a few times. Its cognate antigen has yet to be identified. No much larger clone is present one base from it, and per-base qualities are unavailable. Germline trimming amounts to 4 bases on V and 9 bases on J, with 3 as the count of junction bases outside the gene matches. Including the terminal cysteine and phenylalanine, the CDR3 comprises 14 residues. Here the CDR3 DNA is all that survives: 42 bases in frame from base 1. Based on the germline V gene (reference sequence), the CDR1 and CDR2 sequences are PRHDT and FYEKMQ. The data stem from a study of radiotherapy plus CTLA-4 blockade in lung cancer (dated by TCRdb to 2016 to 2019). With respect to the entire study: Objective responses were observed in about 17% of enrolled patients, and disease control was achieved in roughly 29%. The study at large found these results: The strongest predictors of response, as reported, were early dynamic changes in blood T cell clones along with a rise in serum interferon-beta after radiation. TCR clones derived from tumors expanded in peripheral blood after treatment with radiotherapy and ipilimumab.

The library was obtained by the immunoSEQ multiplex PCR assay. TCRdb took this table from immuneACCESS and kept in-frame rearrangements with V and J called. Such tables lack part of the clones; where checked against another copy, unresolved V genes explain under half of the gap, and the rest is unexplained. The sample table shows about 45,000 clones, and approximately 76% are seen once. In total, the top ten clones hold 8.3% of the sample. In this study, focal radiation therapy paired with CTLA-4 blockade (ipilimumab) was tested in patients who had chemo-refractory metastatic non-small-cell lung cancer.

This TCR was recovered from a human donor with non-small cell lung cancer who had stable disease on radiotherapy plus ipilimumab. The sequences come from peripheral blood, collected from a patient treated with radiotherapy plus ipilimumab. This chain joins TRBV13 to TRBJ1-6, with 10 middle bases fitting TRBD1. The CDR3 sequence is CASSSGQGVSPLHF. The nucleotide sequence reads TGTGCCAGCAGCTCCGGACAGGGGGTTTCACCCCTCCACTTT.